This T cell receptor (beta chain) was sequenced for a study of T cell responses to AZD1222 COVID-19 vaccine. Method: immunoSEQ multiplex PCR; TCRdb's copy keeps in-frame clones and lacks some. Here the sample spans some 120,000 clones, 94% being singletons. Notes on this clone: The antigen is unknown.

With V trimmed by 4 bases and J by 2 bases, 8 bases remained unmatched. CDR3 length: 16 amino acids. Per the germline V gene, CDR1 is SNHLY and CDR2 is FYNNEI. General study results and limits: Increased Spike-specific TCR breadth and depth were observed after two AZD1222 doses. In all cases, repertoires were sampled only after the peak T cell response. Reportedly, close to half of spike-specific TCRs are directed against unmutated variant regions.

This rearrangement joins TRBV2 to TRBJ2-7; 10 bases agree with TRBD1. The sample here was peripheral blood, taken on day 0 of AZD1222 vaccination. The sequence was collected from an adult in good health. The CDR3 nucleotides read TGTGCCAGCAGTGCAAAGGGACAGGGGATAACCTACGAGCAGTACTTC. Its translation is CASSAKGQGITYEQYF.